Listed below are T cell receptor beta chains from one sample, sequenced in a study of T cell repertoires in cytomegalovirus infection. MiXCR, run by TCRdb on the reads, gives a single entry per CDR3 protein. This table has approximately 630,000 distinct CDR3 sequences, 20% to 25% appearing once. The specimen was CD8+ T cells from PBMCs. Every receptor here comes from a human donor in good health (CMV status not recorded). Some clones in this sample may be carry-over from other donors' samples. Both conserved end residues are part of each CDR3. D genes are given only for firm matches. Clone size is not always given. Where it is, it says once, few, many or a class for expanded clones.

cdr3_nt | cdr3_aa | j_call | clone_size | v_call | d_call
TGCAGTGCTAGGGGGGGTGAAAACACCGGGGAGCTGTTTTTT | CSARGGENTGELFF | TRBJ2-2 | few | TRBV20-1 | -
TGTGCCAGCAGGTTTCTCCGGGACGGGAGGGCCGGGGAGCTGTGTTTT | CASRFLRDGRAGELCF | TRBJ2-2 | - | TRBV28 | TRBD2
TGTGCCAGCAGGATGGGGCAGCCCCAGCATTTT | CASRMGQPQHF | TRBJ1-5 | few | TRBV25-1 | -
TGTGCCAGCAGCTTAGGACTAACCAACACAGATACGCAGTATTTT | CASSLGLTNTDTQYF | TRBJ2-3 | few | TRBV7-2 | -
TGCAGCGTTGGGTCGATTCTTCTACCCCCAGATACGCAGTATTTT | CSVGSILLPPDTQYF | TRBJ2-3 | many | TRBV29-1 | -
TGTGCCAGCAGTGACCGGGACAGGGAGATGGTCACAGATACGCAGTATTTT | CASSDRDREMVTDTQYF | TRBJ2-3 | - | TRBV25-1 | TRBD1
TGTGCCAGCAGTTACTCGAATCAGGGTGGGAATCTCGACACTGAAGCTTTCTTT | CASSYSNQGGNLDTEAFF | TRBJ1-1 | - | TRBV6-5 | -
TGTGCCACCAGCAGAGATCGGTTAGCAGGTTCTTACAATGAGCAGTTCTTC | CATSRDRLAGSYNEQFF | TRBJ2-1 | few | TRBV15 | -
TGTGCCAGCAGTTACTCGGGGGCGACTTATAATTCACCCCTCCACTTT | CASSYSGATYNSPLHF | TRBJ1-6 | - | TRBV6-5 | -
TGTGCCAGCAGTCAAGACAGCAGGTACATGAACACTGAAGCTTTCTTT | CASSQDSRYMNTEAFF | TRBJ1-1 | - | TRBV6-2/TRBV6-3 | -
TGTGCCAGCAGCCCGCCTACGATAGCGGGGTTTTCCCAAGAGACCCAGTACTTC | CASSPPTIAGFSQETQYF | TRBJ2-5 | - | TRBV3-1 | TRBD2
TGCGCCAGCAGCCAGAGGGATAATCAGCCCCAGCATTTT | CASSQRDNQPQHF | TRBJ1-5 | - | TRBV4-1 | -
TGTGCCAGCAGTCGTACAGGGGGCGCTGGGGCCGGGGAGCTGTTTTTT | CASSRTGGAGAGELFF | TRBJ2-2 | many | TRBV6-5 | TRBD1
TGTGCCACCAGTGATCAAGCGGGGGCCCGCCTTAATGAGCAGTTCTTC | CATSDQAGARLNEQFF | TRBJ2-1 | few | TRBV24-1 | TRBD2
TGTGCCAGCAGCTGGACTAGCAGAAATTACAATGAGCAGTTCTTC | CASSWTSRNYNEQFF | TRBJ2-1 | once | TRBV7-8 | TRBD2
TGTGCCAGCACCATACTAGCGGGGGACCAAGAGACCCAGTACTTC | CASTILAGDQETQYF | TRBJ2-5 | - | TRBV6-6 | TRBD2
TGTGCCAGCAGCTTTACCGGGACAGGGGACAATGAGCAGTTCTTC | CASSFTGTGDNEQFF | TRBJ2-1 | - | TRBV11-1 | TRBD1
TGTGCCAGCAGTTGGACTAGCGGGCGCCGGGAGACCCAGTACTTC | CASSWTSGRRETQYF | TRBJ2-5 | few | TRBV2 | TRBD2
TGTGCCAGCAGTTTCATGGGAGTCCTCTTGAACACTGAAGCTTTCTTT | CASSFMGVLLNTEAFF | TRBJ1-1 | few | TRBV28 | -
TGCGCCAGCAGGCCCCCGGGACAGGGGTACAATCAGCAGTTCTTC | CASRPPGQGYNQQFF | TRBJ2-1 | - | TRBV5-1 | TRBD1
TGTGCCAGCAGCTTAACGGGGGCGGGGGGCTACACCTTC | CASSLTGAGGYTF | TRBJ1-2 | few | TRBV7-2 | -
TGTGCCAGCAGCTTAGTGGCTAATGAGCAGTTCTTC | CASSLVANEQFF | TRBJ2-1 | many | TRBV7-2 | -
TGTGCCATCAGTGAGAGGGGGGCTATAGACTATGGCTACACCTTC | CAISERGAIDYGYTF | TRBJ1-2 | few | TRBV10-3 | -
TGTGCCAGCATGGGACTTTCTAATGAGCAGTTCTTC | CASMGLSNEQFF | TRBJ2-1 | once | TRBV2 | -